These 16 T cell receptor beta chains were all obtained from the same sample, sequenced in a study of shared clonotypes between healthy human individuals. Data came from immunoSEQ multiplex PCR; TCRdb stores just in-frame clones and leaves some out. The sample shows roughly 2.6 million clones, roughly nine tenths of them seen only once. What was sequenced was naive CD4+ T cells sorted from blood. Subset indicated: CD45RA+ positively selected. The source of these receptors is a man aged 18 to 29 in good health.

The V call is TRBV29-1, the J call TRBJ1-2; D not certain. The CDR3 sequence is 14 residues long. Germline V gene sequence: CDR1 SQVTM, CDR2 ANQGSEA. V was cut by 1 base and J by 4 bases, with 13 bases left in between. The CDR3 bases are TGCAGCGTTGAAGGGACTTTGCGCGGCTATGGCTACACCTTC. It translates to CSVEGTLRGYGYTF.

This clone was seen a single time. This chain uses TRBV25-1 with TRBJ2-1; TRBD1 matches at 7 bases. Germline CDR1 MGHDK, CDR2 SYGVNS. This CDR3 is 15 amino acids long. The ends lost 2 bases at V and 8 bases at J; junction bases unmatched: 9. The CDR3 protein is CASSEEGAGSDEQFF. CDR3 in DNA: TGTGCCAGCAGTGAAGAGGGGGCAGGGTCCGATGAGCAGTTCTTC.

The chain joins TRBV27 to TRBJ2-7; D perhaps matches TRBD1 (7 bases). Deletions cut 0 bases from V and 2 bases from J, with 8 bases between. Germline V CDR1 and CDR2: MNHEY, SMNVEV (reference sequence). CDR3 length: 14 amino acids. CDR3 protein: CASSLSRGAYEQYF. DNA for the CDR3: TGTGCCAGCAGTTTATCCAGGGGGGCCTACGAGCAGTACTTC.

This rearrangement joins TRBV30 to TRBJ1-6; D possibly corresponds to TRBD1 (6 bases). The CDR3 runs to 15 residues. Germline V gene lookup returns CDR1 GTSNPN and CDR2 SVGIG (reference sequence). Between the trimmed V and J ends, which lost 0 bases and 5 bases, there was a span of 11 bases. CDR3 loop: CAWSVSWTDNSPLHF. CDR3 nucleotide sequence: TGTGCCTGGAGTGTAAGTTGGACAGATAATTCACCCCTCCACTTT.

The sample holds a few counts of this clone. The V call is TRBV2, the J call TRBJ1-5; D not certain. The CDR3 contains 16 residues. Germline-derived CDR1 and CDR2 are SNHLY and FYNNEI. V lost 1 base to trimming and J lost 2 bases, with 12 bases between them. CDR3 bases: TGTGCCAGCAGTGAAGAGGGAGGCGCGGGCAATCAGCCCCAGCATTTT. It translates to CASSEEGGAGNQPQHF.

The rearrangement links TRBV27 to TRBJ1-4; D not certain. This CDR3 has 14 residues. With 2 bases removed from V and 4 bases from J, the gap between germline ends came to 8 bases. Germline assignment: CDR1 MNHEY and CDR2 SMNVEV (reference sequence). The CDR3 DNA sequence: TGTGCCAGCAGTTTACGTCCCTTTAATGAAAAACTGTTTTTT. Protein sequence: CASSLRPFNEKLFF.

This rearrangement joins TRBV6-6 to TRBJ2-7; D is unresolved. The CDR3 length is 14 residues. V lost 3 bases, J lost 5 bases, and 14 bases lay in between. Germline CDR1 reads MNHNY; CDR2 reads SVGAGI (reference sequence). CDR3 coding DNA: TGTGCCAGCAGTTATAGGGCGAAGGGTCACGAGCAGTACTTC. Translation: CASSYRAKGHEQYF.

The chain links TRBV7-2 to TRBJ2-7, with D tentatively TRBD2 (5 bases). CDR3 size: 14 residues. CDR1 is SGHTA, CDR2 FQGNSA, per germline. V lost 7 bases, J lost 0 bases, and 13 bases lay in between. The CDR3 spells CASTARASSYEQYF. In DNA, the CDR3 is TGTGCCAGCACCGCGAGGGCGAGCTCCTACGAGCAGTACTTC.

This chain links TRBV7-2 with TRBJ2-7; TRBD1 agrees at 7 bases. Germline-derived CDR1 and CDR2 are SGHTA and FQGNSA. With V trimmed by 6 bases and J by 1 base, 6 bases remained unmatched. There are 14 residues in the CDR3. The CDR3 coding sequence is TGTGCCAGCAGTGGGGACAGCCAGTCCTACGAGCAGTACTTC. This encodes CASSGDSQSYEQYF.

This clone was detected only once. This sequence joins TRBV7-8 and TRBJ1-2; D not certain. From germline, CDR1 is SGHVS and CDR2 FQNEAQ. CDR3 length: 13 residues. V was trimmed by 1 base and J by 5 bases, leaving 8 bases between them. The CDR3 loop is CASSLEETYGYTF. The CDR3 bases are TGTGCCAGCAGCTTAGAGGAGACGTATGGCTACACCTTC. The full variable domain, completed using reference TRBV7-8 and TRBJ1-2, is GAGVSQSPRYKVAKRGQDVALRCDPISGHVSLFWYQQALGQGPEFLTYFQNEAQLDKSGLPSDRFFAERPEGSVSTLKIQRTQQEDSAVYLCASSLEETYGYTFGSGTRLTVV.

The chain couples TRBV6-5 to TRBJ1-1; possibly TRBD1 for D (5 bases). In germline, CDR1 is MNHEY, CDR2 SVGAGI. There are 15 residues in the CDR3. With 2 bases removed from V and 0 bases from J, the gap between germline ends came to 10 bases. The CDR3 reads CASSYNQGMNTEAFF. In DNA, the CDR3 is TGTGCCAGCAGTTACAACCAGGGAATGAACACTGAAGCTTTCTTT.

V is TRBV7-2 and J is TRBJ2-4; D possibly corresponds to TRBD2 (5 bases). Germline lookup yields CDR1 SGHTA and CDR2 FQGNSA. Between the trimmed V and J ends, which lost 1 base and 2 bases, there was a span of 18 bases. CDR3 size: 18 residues. CDR3 DNA sequence: TGTGCCAGCAGCTTAGTAAACCGGGAAAGGGTTTCCAAAAACATTCAGTACTTC. It encodes CASSLVNRERVSKNIQYF.

The chain carries TRBV9 and TRBJ2-5; 7 positions agree with TRBD2. Germline V lookup: CDR1 SGDLS, CDR2 YYNGEE. The length of the CDR3 is 15 residues. V was clipped by 3 bases and J by 3 bases; unmatched bases: 8. CDR3 region: CASSAAGTTKETQYF. The DNA of the CDR3 is TGTGCCAGCAGCGCAGCCGGGACTACCAAAGAGACCCAGTACTTC.

The chain carries TRBV28 and TRBJ1-1, with D maybe TRBD1 (5 bases). With 6 bases removed from V and 10 bases from J, the gap between germline ends came to 24 bases. Looked up from germline, CDR1 is MDHEN and CDR2 is SYDVKM. The CDR3 sequence is 15 residues long. In DNA, the CDR3 is TGTGCCAGCAGCCAGATAACCAGGGTCTATTACGGAGCTTTCTTT. Protein: CASSQITRVYYGAFF.

As for this clone: Additional DNA sequences in this sample encode the identical CDR3. V is TRBV10-3 and J is TRBJ1-1; D might be TRBD1 (5 bases). Trimming left V 3 bases short and J 3 bases short, with 11 bases between. CDR3 length equals 14 residues. The germline V gene has CDR1 ENHRY and CDR2 SYGVKD. This CDR3 is CAISDGVGDTEAFF. CDR3 DNA: TGTGCCATCAGTGACGGGGTGGGGGACACTGAAGCTTTCTTT.

V is TRBV18 and J is TRBJ1-3; D perhaps matches TRBD1 (5 bases). Between the trimmed V and J ends, which lost 8 bases and 2 bases, there was a span of 10 bases. The CDR3 runs 13 residues. Germline CDR1 KGHSH, CDR2 LQKENI. CDR3 protein: CASATGPGNTIYF. As DNA, the CDR3 is TGTGCCAGCGCCACAGGTCCTGGAAACACCATATATTTT.